The sequence of this T cell receptor (beta chain) was determined in a study of T cells after yellow fever vaccination (dated by TCRdb to about 2019). Concerning the study at large: Libraries from fractions with low cell numbers were prepared with the SMART-Seq v4 Ultra Low Input RNA kit. Two healthy male donors, one aged 18 to 30 and one aged 30 to 40 years, were included in the cohort. Bulk TCR alpha and beta repertoires were sequenced longitudinally to track T-cell clones before and after primary and booster YFV17D yellow fever vaccination. Blood samples were taken at several timepoints before and after primary and secondary immunization, and bulk PBMC replicates and cell subsets were isolated.

This clonotype appeared many times. What this receptor recognizes is not known. The record has no base qualities; no much larger clone is one base away. The sample's treatment or condition label, decoded: live attenuated yellow fever vaccine strain. At each blood-draw timepoint, two biological replicates of bulk PBMCs were collected. A standard Ficoll-Paque protocol was used to isolate PBMCs from peripheral blood. RNA was extracted with TriZol from bulk PBMCs, CD4 and CD8 fractions, and dextramer-positive and dextramer-negative fractions. What the work shows at the level of the full study, not this receptor alone: Because only a couple of donors were included in the study, the extent to which the findings can be generalized is limited. Computational filtering was required because FACS-sorted repertoires could contain abundant contaminating clonotypes from the bulk population. Compared with the primary T-cell response, the secondary T-cell response was faster but weaker, reaching its peak on day 5 rather than on day 15. After the booster, most of the clones that had expanded following primary vaccination were detected again (just under 97% of CD4 and around nine tenths of CD8), which suggests that memory was broadly maintained. A small share of clonotypes was detected in both CD4 and CD8 compartments, with the overlap likely arising from convergent recombination.

From the cysteine up to the phenylalanine, the CDR3 has a length of 13 residues. The kept DNA is CDR3 alone, 39 bases in frame from the first base. From the germline V gene, CDR1 is SQVTM and CDR2 is ANQGSEA. Relative to germline, V is 6 bases shorter and J is 3 bases shorter, with 15 bases between their ends. Synthesis of TCR cDNA relied on 5'RACE template switching, a step that introduced a universal primer site along with unique molecular identifiers. Priming of cDNA synthesis was performed from both the TCR alpha and TCR beta constant segments. Library amplification used two PCR steps, and the second PCR step added sample barcodes and sequencing adapters. Sequencing of libraries was performed on Illumina HiSeq 2500 (2x100 bp) or NovaSeq (2x150 bp). On the authors' methods: Reads were demultiplexed and collapsed into UMI consensus sequences with MIGEC, and V(D)J alignment was performed with MiXCR. Clonotypes responding to the vaccine were identified with edgeR on replicate PBMC samples, with the criteria of FDR below 0.01 and a log2 fold change above 5 up to day 15. CD4 or CD8 identity was assigned to each bulk clonotype according to whether the clonotype was present at higher abundance in the sequenced CD4 repertoire or the sequenced CD8 repertoire. TCRdb cleaned the public reads at Q25 with fastp, built clones with MiXCR and kept in-frame beta chains. Entries are consolidated by CDR3 protein sequence, retaining the most common genes and DNA. For this entry, the V and J calls and clone size follow TCRdb and not the study's own pipeline. For this sample there are about 320,000 distinct CDR3 sequences; around 7% appear just once. The ten top clones hold roughly 19% of the sample.

Here the sequenced sample was PBMCs, taken roughly seven weeks after the first yellow fever vaccination. This clonotype originated in a man aged 18 to 29 who received the YFV17D yellow fever vaccine. The sequence joins TRBV29-1 to TRBJ2-7; the D element could tentatively be TRBD1 or TRBD2, as 5 bases agree for each. The encoded CDR3 is CSVARGRDYEQYF. The nucleotides read TGCAGCGTCGCGAGGGGCAGGGACTACGAGCAGTACTTC.